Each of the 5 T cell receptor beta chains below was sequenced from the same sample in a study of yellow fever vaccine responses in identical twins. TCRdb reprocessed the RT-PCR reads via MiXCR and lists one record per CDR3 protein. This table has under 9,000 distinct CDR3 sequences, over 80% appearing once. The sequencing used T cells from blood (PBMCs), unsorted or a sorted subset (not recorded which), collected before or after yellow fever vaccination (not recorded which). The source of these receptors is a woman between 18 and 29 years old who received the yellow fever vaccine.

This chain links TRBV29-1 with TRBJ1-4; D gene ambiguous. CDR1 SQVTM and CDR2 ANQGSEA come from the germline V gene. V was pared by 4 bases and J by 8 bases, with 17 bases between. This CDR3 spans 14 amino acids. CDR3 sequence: CSVARDPRAEKLFF. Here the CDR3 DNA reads TGCAGCGTTGCCCGCGACCCTCGGGCGGAAAAACTGTTTTTT.

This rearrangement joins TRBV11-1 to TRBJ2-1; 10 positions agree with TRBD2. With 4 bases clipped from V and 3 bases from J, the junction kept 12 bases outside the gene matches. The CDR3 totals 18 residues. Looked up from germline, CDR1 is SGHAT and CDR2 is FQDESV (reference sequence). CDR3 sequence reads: CASSYTTSGEWDYNEQFF. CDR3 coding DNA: TGTGCCAGCAGCTATACCACTAGCGGGGAATGGGACTACAATGAGCAGTTCTTC.

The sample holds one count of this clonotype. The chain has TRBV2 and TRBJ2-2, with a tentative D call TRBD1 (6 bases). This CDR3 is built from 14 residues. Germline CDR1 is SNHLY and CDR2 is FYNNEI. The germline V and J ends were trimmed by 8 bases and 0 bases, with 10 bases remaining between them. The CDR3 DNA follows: TGTGCCAGCCTAGGGACACCGAACACCGGGGAGCTGTTTTTT. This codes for CASLGTPNTGELFF. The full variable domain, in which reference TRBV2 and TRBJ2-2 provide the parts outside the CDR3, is EPEVTQTPSHQVTQMGQEVILRCVPISNHLYFYWYRQILGQKVEFLVSFYNNEISEKSEIFDDQFSVERPDGSNFTLKIRSTKLEDSAMYFCASLGTPNTGELFFGEGSRLTVL.

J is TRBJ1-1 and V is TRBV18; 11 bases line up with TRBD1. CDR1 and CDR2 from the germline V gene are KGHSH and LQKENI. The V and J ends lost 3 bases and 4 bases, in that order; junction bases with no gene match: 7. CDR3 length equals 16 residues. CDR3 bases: TGTGCCAGCTCACCTCGGACAGGGGGCGACGGCACTGAAGCTTTCTTT. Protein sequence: CASSPRTGGDGTEAFF.

The CDR3 loop reads CASSGGGPEQFF. The CDR3 DNA reads as TGTGCCAGCAGTGGAGGCGGGCCCGAGCAGTTCTTC. The J gene is TRBJ2-1, the V gene TRBV2; maybe TRBD2 (5 bases). Germline CDR1 reads SNHLY; CDR2 reads FYNNEI. This CDR3 is built from 12 residues. V was trimmed by 4 bases and J by 10 bases, leaving 11 bases between them.